Listed here are 14 T cell receptor beta chains from one sample, sequenced in a study of blood T cells in healthy people across ages. The second PCR ran roughly 7 to 11 cycles with a sample-barcoded 5' primer and J-beta primers. A single record per CDR3 protein comes from TCRdb applying MiXCR to the 5' RACE reads. The data contain hundreds of thousands of distinct CDR3 sequences, about 34% of them singletons. Sample: blood. The origin of the receptors is a woman aged 80 or older in good health.

Ten or more counts support this clonotype. The V call is TRBV5-1, the J call TRBJ2-1, with TRBD1 matching over 9 bases. V was pared by 2 bases and J by 8 bases, with 5 bases of the junction left unmatched. CDR1 SGHRS and CDR2 YFSETQ come from the germline V gene. The length of the CDR3 is 14 residues. CDR3 loop: CASSLQGAQHEQFF. CDR3 nucleotide sequence: TGCGCCAGCAGCTTACAGGGGGCGCAACATGAGCAGTTCTTC.

This clonotype was counted many times. This CDR3 reads CASSHLGGKDEQFF. CDR3 in DNA: TGTGCCAGCAGTCATCTTGGGGGGAAGGATGAGCAGTTCTTC. The chain is built from TRBV6-5 and TRBJ2-1; D might be TRBD2 (6 bases). CDR1 is MNHEY, CDR2 SVGAGI, per germline. CDR3 length equals 14 residues. V was clipped by 5 bases and J by 8 bases, with 16 bases between them.

This clonotype was picked up a small number of times. A much larger clone lies one base from this, so it may be a read error. The chain uses TRBV10-3 and TRBJ1-4, with D uncertain. Germline V gene sequence: CDR1 ENHRY, CDR2 SYGVKD. The CDR3 has 13 residues. The CDR3 sequence is CAISARLNEKRFF. In DNA, the CDR3 is TGTGCCATCAGTGCCAGGCTCAATGAAAAACGGTTTTTT.

Note on this clonotype: A much larger clone sits a single nucleotide away, making a read error possible. V is TRBV20-1 and J is TRBJ2-7, with a possible D match to TRBD1 (5 bases). The CDR3 covers 12 residues. The germline V gene has CDR1 DFQATT and CDR2 SNEGSKA (reference sequence). The CDR3 is CRAPDTDHEQYF. The CDR3 DNA reads as TGCAGGGCCCCGGACACCGACCACGAGCAGTACTTC.

This clonotype was detected only a few times. The chain uses TRBV3-1 and TRBJ1-3; TRBD1 might be the D (5 bases). Deletions cut 1 base from V and 1 base from J, with 11 bases between. This CDR3 spans 16 amino acids. Germline values: CDR1 LGHDT, CDR2 YNNKEL (reference sequence). The chain's CDR3 is CASSQGRRGSGNTIYF. DNA of the CDR3: TGTGCCAGCAGCCAAGGACGGCGGGGGTCTGGAAACACCATATATTTT.

Ten or more counts support this clonotype. The chain combines TRBV5-8 with TRBJ2-7; tentatively, D is TRBD2 (6 bases). From germline, CDR1 is SGHTS and CDR2 YDEGEE. V lost 6 bases and J 6 bases, leaving 16 bases between the germline ends. There are 13 residues in the CDR3. This chain's CDR3 is CASTPRGGVEQYF. The CDR3 DNA follows: TGTGCCAGCACCCCCCGGGGCGGGGTCGAGCAGTACTTC.

In this sample, this clonotype turned up once. A much larger clone lies one base from this, so it may be a read error. The chain uses TRBV7-2 and TRBJ1-2; 8 bases line up with TRBD1. The CDR3 has 14 amino acids. Per germline, CDR1 SGHTA and CDR2 FQGNSA. CDR3 in DNA: TGTGCCGGCAGCGCGGACAGGGTAGGGAATGGCTACACCTTC. Protein product: CAGSADRVGNGYTF.

This clonotype was seen only a few times. The rearrangement joins TRBV7-2 to TRBJ2-4; 9 bases are shared with TRBD1. V dropped 2 bases and J dropped 5; count of bases not matched to a gene: 1. The CDR3 covers 14 residues. Germline values: CDR1 SGHTA, CDR2 FQGNSA. Written as DNA, the CDR3 is TGTGCCAGCAGCTTACGGACAGGGGAAAACATTCAGTACTTC. It is translated as CASSLRTGENIQYF.

The chain joins TRBV29-1 to TRBJ2-1, with D unclear. The CDR3 is made up of 12 amino acids. V was trimmed by 4 bases and J by 4 bases, leaving 8 bases between them. Germline loops: CDR1 SQVTM, CDR2 ANQGSEA. CDR3: CSVAETYNEQFF. The CDR3 DNA reads as TGCAGCGTTGCAGAAACGTACAATGAGCAGTTCTTC.

This clonotype showed up just a few times. This chain joins TRBV3-1 and TRBJ2-1; 8 bases map to TRBD2. The CDR3 extends over 16 amino acids. Losses at the gene ends were 5 bases for V and 6 bases for J; bases not matched to a gene: 12. Germline assignment: CDR1 LGHDT and CDR2 YNNKEL (reference sequence). The CDR3 region is CASSGQYGGAPNEQFF. For the CDR3, the DNA is TGTGCCAGCAGCGGCCAGTACGGGGGGGCCCCCAATGAGCAGTTCTTC.

The rearrangement links TRBV7-6 to TRBJ2-1; D is possibly TRBD2 (5 bases). This CDR3 has 17 residues. Trimming left V 1 base short and J 2 bases short, with 15 bases between. The germline V gene has CDR1 SGHVS and CDR2 FNYEAQ. CDR3 in DNA: TGTGCCAGCAGCTTAGTGTTCACGGTAGCGCCCTACAATGAGCAGTTCTTC. Its protein is CASSLVFTVAPYNEQFF.

The rearrangement joins TRBV7-2 to TRBJ2-7, with TRBD2 as a possible D gene (6 bases). Between the trimmed V and J ends, which lost 5 bases and 9 bases, there was a span of 17 bases. From germline, CDR1 is SGHTA and CDR2 FQGNSA. This CDR3 has 13 amino acids. CDR3 protein: CASSEGGGSGQYF. CDR3 nucleotides: TGTGCCAGCAGCGAAGGCGGAGGGAGCGGGCAGTACTTC.

A note on this clonotype: One base away lies a much larger clone, so this may be a sequencing read error. The gene calls are TRBV6-6 and TRBJ1-2, with unresolved D. In germline, CDR1 is MNHNY, CDR2 SVGAGI (reference sequence). The CDR3 covers 15 residues. CDR3: CAGSPFPTELYGYTF. The CDR3 DNA sequence: TGTGCCGGCAGTCCATTCCCGACGGAGCTCTATGGCTACACCTTC.

This rearrangement joins TRBV6-5 to TRBJ2-5; 11 nucleotides agree with TRBD1. This CDR3 region has 14 residues. Germline CDR1 and CDR2: MNHEY and SVGAGI. V lost 6 bases to trimming and J lost 4 bases; unmatched junction nucleotides: 4. CDR3 nucleotides: TGTGCCAGCAGACCGGACAGGGGGCGAGAGACCCAGTACTTC. Translating gives CASRPDRGRETQYF.